Shown below are 3 T cell receptor beta chains from a single sample sequenced in a study of T-cell memory formation after mild COVID-19. TCRdb recomputed calls from the 5' RACE reads with MiXCR, one row per CDR3 protein. This sample has roughly 47,000 distinct CDR3 sequences, with approximately 6.6% found just once. The sample comprised PBMCs or a T cell subset sorted from them (not recorded which). These receptors came from a man aged 18 to 30 who had mild COVID-19 (a few samples of this study predate the infection). Cell type and time point are not known.

This clonotype has only a few counts. The CDR3 loop is CASSHLNEQYF. The CDR3, as DNA: TGTGCCAGCAGTCACCTGAACGAGCAGTACTTC. The V call is TRBV6-6, the J call TRBJ2-7; D remains unclear. Germline CDR1 MNHNY, CDR2 SVGAGI (reference sequence). The CDR3 is made up of 11 amino acids. V was pared by 5 bases and J by 5 bases, with 7 bases between.

The rearrangement links TRBV12-3 or TRBV12-4 to TRBJ2-5, with D possibly TRBD2 on 6 matching bases. V was shortened by 1 base and J by 2 bases, with 11 bases between the two germline ends. This CDR3 comprises 15 residues. The chain's CDR3 is CASSLEGLPQETQYF. CDR3 nucleotide sequence: TGTGCCAGCAGTTTAGAGGGACTCCCACAAGAGACCCAGTACTTC.

V and J are TRBV29-1 and TRBJ2-1; D perhaps matches TRBD2 (6 bases). The CDR3 runs 11 residues. Per the germline V gene, CDR1 is SQVTM and CDR2 is ANQGSEA. Here the CDR3 DNA reads TGCAGTGCCGGGACTGACAATGAGCAGTTCTTC. It specifies CSAGTDNEQFF.